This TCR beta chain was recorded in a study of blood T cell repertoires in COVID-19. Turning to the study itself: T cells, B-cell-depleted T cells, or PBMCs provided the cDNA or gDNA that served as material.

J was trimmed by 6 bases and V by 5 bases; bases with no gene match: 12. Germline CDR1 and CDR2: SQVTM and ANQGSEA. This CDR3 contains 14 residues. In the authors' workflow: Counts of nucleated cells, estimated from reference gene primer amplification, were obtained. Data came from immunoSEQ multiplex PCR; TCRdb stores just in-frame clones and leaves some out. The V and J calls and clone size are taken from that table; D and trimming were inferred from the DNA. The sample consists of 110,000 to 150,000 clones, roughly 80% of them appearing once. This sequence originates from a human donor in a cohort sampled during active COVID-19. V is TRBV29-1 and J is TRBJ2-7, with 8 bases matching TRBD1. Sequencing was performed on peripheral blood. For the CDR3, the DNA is TGCAGCGTTCTACGTGCCGGGACAGGCTTCGAGCAGTACTTC. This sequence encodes CSVLRAGTGFEQYF.